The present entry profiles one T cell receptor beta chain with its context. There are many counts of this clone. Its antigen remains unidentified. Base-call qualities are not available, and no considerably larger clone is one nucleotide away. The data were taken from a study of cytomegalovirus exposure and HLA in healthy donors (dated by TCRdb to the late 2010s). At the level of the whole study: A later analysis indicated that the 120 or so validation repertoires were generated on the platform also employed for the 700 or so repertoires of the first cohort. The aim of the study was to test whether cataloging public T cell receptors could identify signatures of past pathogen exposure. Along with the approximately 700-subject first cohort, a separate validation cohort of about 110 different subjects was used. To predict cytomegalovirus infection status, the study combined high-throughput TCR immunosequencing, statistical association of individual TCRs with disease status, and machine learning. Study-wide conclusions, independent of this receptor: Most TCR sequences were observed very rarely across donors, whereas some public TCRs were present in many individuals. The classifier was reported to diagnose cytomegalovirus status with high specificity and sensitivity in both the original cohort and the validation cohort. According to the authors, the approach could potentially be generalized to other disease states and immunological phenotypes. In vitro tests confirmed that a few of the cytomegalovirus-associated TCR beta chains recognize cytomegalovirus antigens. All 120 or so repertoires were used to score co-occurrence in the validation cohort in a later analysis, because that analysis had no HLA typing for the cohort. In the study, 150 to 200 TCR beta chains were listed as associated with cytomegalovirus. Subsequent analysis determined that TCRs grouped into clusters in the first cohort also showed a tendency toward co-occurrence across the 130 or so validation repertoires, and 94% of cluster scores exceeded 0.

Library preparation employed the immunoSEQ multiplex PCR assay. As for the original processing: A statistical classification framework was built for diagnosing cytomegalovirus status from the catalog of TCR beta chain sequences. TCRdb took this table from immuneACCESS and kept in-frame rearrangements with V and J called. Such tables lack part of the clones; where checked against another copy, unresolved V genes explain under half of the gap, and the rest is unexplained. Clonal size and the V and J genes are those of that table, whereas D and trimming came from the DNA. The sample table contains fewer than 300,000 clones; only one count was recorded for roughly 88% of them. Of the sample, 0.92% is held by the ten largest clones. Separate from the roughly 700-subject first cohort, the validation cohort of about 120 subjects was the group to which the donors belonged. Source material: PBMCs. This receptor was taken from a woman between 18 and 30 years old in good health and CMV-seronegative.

This receptor carries the CDR3 CASSMVDRDVGYTF. The nucleotide sequence reads TGTGCCAGTAGTATGGTCGACAGGGACGTCGGCTACACCTTC. The chain is encoded by TRBV19 joined to TRBJ1-2; TRBD1 fits 7 bases in the junction. In the germline V gene (reference sequence), CDR1 corresponds to LNHDA and CDR2 to SQIVND. At the junction V is shortened by 3 bases and J by 8 bases; bases outside the gene matches: 9. Spanning cysteine to phenylalanine, the CDR3 consists of 14 amino acids. Kept here is only the CDR3 DNA, which spans 42 bases and is read in frame from base 1.